The source of this T cell receptor beta chain is a study of control samples from healthy donors and cancer patients. TCRdb keeps only in-frame clones here, not all; method: immunoSEQ multiplex PCR. The sample yields around 110,000 clones, roughly nine tenths seen once. CDR3 length: 14 amino acids. The germline CDR1 and CDR2 sequences are LNHDA and SQIVND (reference sequence). Trimming removed 9 bases from V and 4 bases from J; junction bases left unmatched: 10. The V gene is TRBV19, the J gene TRBJ1-1, with TRBD1 matching 8 bases. The sample comprised PBMCs. This receptor was obtained from a woman aged 45-60 years with colorectal cancer. This CDR3 reads CARTPGQEVTEAFF. The CDR3 DNA follows: TGTGCCAGGACTCCGGGACAGGAGGTCACTGAAGCTTTCTTT.